Listed here is a single TCR beta chain. The CDR3 contains 14 residues. Trimming removed 6 bases from V and 4 bases from J; junction bases left unmatched: 8. CDR1 and CDR2 (germline): MNHEY, SVGAGI. As originally analysed: Amplification of reference gene primers was used by the study to estimate nucleated cell counts. The assay was immunoSEQ multiplex PCR, and TCRdb's table has in-frame clones only and misses some. V, J and clone size reflect that table, while D and trimming were determined from the DNA. The repertoire has roughly 150,000 clones, around 89% of them found once; the top ten carry over 2.5%. This sample was taken from a study of blood T cell repertoires in COVID-19. Study at large: Acute and convalescent COVID-19 samples came from the United States, Italy and Spain. T cells, B-cell-depleted T cells, or PBMCs supplied cDNA or gDNA.

This rearrangement joins TRBV6-5 to TRBJ2-5, with TRBD1 matching over 7 bases. The material sequenced was peripheral blood. This TCR derives from a man aged 55 to 70 with active or convalescent COVID-19. The CDR3 region has the DNA TGTGCCAGCAGCCCGGGACAGATAGGAGAGACCCAGTACTTC. Amino acids: CASSPGQIGETQYF.